This TCR beta chain is drawn from a study of cytomegalovirus exposure and HLA in healthy donors. Study-wide results and caveats: As a later analysis showed, a missense DCLRE1C variant was linked to trimming of TCR beta V- and J-genes. A reported reduction in N-insertions relative to the 666-donor mean was seen in an Asian-associated ancestry cluster in a later analysis. Most TCR sequences proved rare, with some public TCRs found in many donors. With high specificity and sensitivity, the classifier reportedly diagnosed cytomegalovirus status.

Trimming took 6 bases from V and 6 from J; bases not matched to a gene: 2. CDR1 and CDR2 (germline): GTSNPN, SVGIG (reference sequence). CDR3 length equals 11 residues. In the PCR, 60 Vbeta and 13 Jbeta primers were used. Sequencing was performed with immunoSEQ multiplex PCR; in TCRdb, only in-frame clones are kept and a portion is missing. The sample records roughly 200,000 clones, almost 85% being singletons. Comment on this clone: The antigen is unknown.

V is TRBV30 and J is TRBJ1-2; 9 nucleotides line up with TRBD1. The TCR originated in a woman aged 35 to 49 in good health and CMV-seronegative. Input material: PBMCs. The CDR3: CACTGGDGYTF. In DNA form, the CDR3 reads TGTGCCTGCACAGGGGGCGATGGCTACACCTTC.